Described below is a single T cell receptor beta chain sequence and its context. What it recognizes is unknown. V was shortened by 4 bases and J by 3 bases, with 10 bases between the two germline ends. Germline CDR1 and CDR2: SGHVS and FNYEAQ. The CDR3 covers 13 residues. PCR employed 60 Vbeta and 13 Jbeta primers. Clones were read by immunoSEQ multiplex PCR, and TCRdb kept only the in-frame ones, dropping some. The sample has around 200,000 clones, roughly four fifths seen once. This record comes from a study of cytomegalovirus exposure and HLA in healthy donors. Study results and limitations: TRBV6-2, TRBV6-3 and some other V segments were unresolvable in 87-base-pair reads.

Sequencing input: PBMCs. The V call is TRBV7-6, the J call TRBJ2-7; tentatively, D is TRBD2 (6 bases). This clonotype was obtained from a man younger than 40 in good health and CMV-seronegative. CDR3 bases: TGTGCCAGCAGCTCGCGGGGCATCTACGAGCAGTACTTC. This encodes CASSSRGIYEQYF.